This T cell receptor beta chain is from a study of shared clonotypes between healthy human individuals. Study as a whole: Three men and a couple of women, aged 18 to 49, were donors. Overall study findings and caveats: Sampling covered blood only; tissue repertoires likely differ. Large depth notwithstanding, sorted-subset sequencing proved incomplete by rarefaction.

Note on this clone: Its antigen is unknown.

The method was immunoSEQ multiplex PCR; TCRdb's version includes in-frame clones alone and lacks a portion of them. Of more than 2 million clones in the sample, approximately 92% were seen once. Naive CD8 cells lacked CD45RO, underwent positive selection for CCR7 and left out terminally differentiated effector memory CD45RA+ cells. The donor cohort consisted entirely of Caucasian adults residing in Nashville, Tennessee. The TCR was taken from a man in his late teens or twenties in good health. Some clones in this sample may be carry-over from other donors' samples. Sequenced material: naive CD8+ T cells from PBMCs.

CDR3 in amino acids: CASALESSYNEQFF. CDR3 DNA: TGCGCCAGCGCCCTAGAGAGCTCCTACAATGAGCAGTTCTTC. This chain uses TRBV4-3 with TRBJ2-1; D ambiguous. Looked up from germline, CDR1 is LGHNA and CDR2 is YSLEER. CDR3 size: 14 residues. Between the trimmed V and J ends, which lost 8 bases and 0 bases, there was a span of 11 bases.